This T cell receptor (beta chain) is from a study of blood T cell repertoires in COVID-19. Overall study context: There were acute and convalescent COVID-19 samples, and they came from the United States, Italy and Spain.

Source study methods: Estimation of nucleated cell counts was performed using reference gene primer amplification. Here immunoSEQ multiplex PCR was the method, and the copy in TCRdb shows in-frame clones only, minus some. V, J and clone size derive from that table, while D and trimming were established from the DNA sequence. Of around 63,000 clones listed, 86% are singletons. This TCR derives from an elderly woman with acute or convalescent COVID-19. The material sequenced was peripheral blood.

The DNA of the CDR3 is TGTGCCAGCAGAGACTACTCAATGGGTACGCAGTATTTT. Amino acid sequence: CASRDYSMGTQYF. The chain links TRBV12-3 or TRBV12-4 to TRBJ2-3; D perhaps matches TRBD2 (5 bases). Deletions cut 6 bases from V and 8 bases from J, with 15 bases between. The CDR3 is 13 residues long.